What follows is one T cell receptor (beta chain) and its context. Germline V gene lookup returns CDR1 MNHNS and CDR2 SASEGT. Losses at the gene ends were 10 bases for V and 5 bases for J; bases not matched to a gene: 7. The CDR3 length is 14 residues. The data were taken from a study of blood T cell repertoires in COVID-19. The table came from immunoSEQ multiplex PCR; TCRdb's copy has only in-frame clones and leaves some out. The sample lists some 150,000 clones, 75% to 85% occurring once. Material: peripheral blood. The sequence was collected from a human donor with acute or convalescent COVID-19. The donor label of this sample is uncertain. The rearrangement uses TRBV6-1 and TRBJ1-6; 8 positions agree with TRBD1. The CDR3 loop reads CATGQGRDNSPLHF. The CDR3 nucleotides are TGTGCCACAGGACAGGGTCGGGATAATTCACCCCTCCACTTT.